Here is one TCR beta chain with its context. The CDR3 contains 14 residues. Deletions cut 0 bases from V and 5 bases from J, with 10 bases between. Germline V CDR1 and CDR2: LGHNA, YSLEER. The record originates from a study of T cell changes during pregnancy in multiple sclerosis. The repertoire was sequenced with immunoSEQ multiplex PCR; TCRdb's copy has only in-frame clones and lacks some. The sample records approximately 80,000 clones, just over 90% being singletons. The chain has TRBV4-3 and TRBJ1-2, with unresolved D. The clonotype comes from a female donor in good health, enrolled as a control in a pregnancy study. The starting material was peripheral blood, obtained in the second trimester of pregnancy. The CDR3 spells CASSQDGGRYGYTF. As DNA, the CDR3 is TGCGCCAGCAGCCAAGATGGCGGGCGATATGGCTACACCTTC.